The 17 T cell receptor beta chains listed next were all sequenced from one sample in a study of T cell clonality in common variable immunodeficiency. Only in-frame clones appear in the TCRdb table, and some are missing; sequencing was by immunoSEQ multiplex PCR. This sample has around 45,000 clones and no singletons, with about 10% in the ten largest. The sequenced material came from peripheral blood mononuclear cells. Receptor source: a person between 18 and 69 years old in good health.

This clone was seen many times. Read coverage stops 3 residues before the CDR3 terminus; the germline J gene supplies the remainder. V usage is TRBV7-9 and J usage is TRBJ2-7; 9 bases agree with TRBD2. Germline CDR1 reads SEHNR; CDR2 reads FQNEAQ (reference sequence). J lost 2 bases, V lost 1 base, and 0 bases had no gene match. This CDR3 region has 14 residues. CDR3: CASSLGLAAYEQYF. Partial CDR3 DNA: TGTGCCAGCAGCTTAGGACTAGCGGCCTACGAG.

This clone was picked up many times. The CDR3 loop reads CASRVKGASFGYTF. CDR3 DNA (partial): TGTGCCAGTAGGGTGAAGGGCGCTTCCTTTGGC. J is TRBJ1-2 and V is TRBV19; D remains ambiguous. The sequence runs out 3 residues before the end of the CDR3; the remainder is reconstructed from the germline J gene. The CDR3 runs to 14 residues. Trimming left V 6 bases short and J 7 bases short, with 18 bases between. CDR1 and CDR2 from the germline V gene are LNHDA and SQIVND (reference sequence). The entire variable domain, with the rest obtained from reference TRBV19 and TRBJ1-2, is as follows: DGGITQSPKYLFRKEGQNVTLSCEQNLNHDAMYWYRQDPGQGLRLIYYSQIVNDFQKGDIAEGYSVSREKKESFPLTVTSAQKNPTAFYLCASRVKGASFGYTFGSGTRLTVV.

This clone has a handful of counts. The CDR3 end falls 3 residues outside the read, so it is completed with the germline J gene. The chain employs TRBV18 and TRBJ1-5; the D gene is possibly TRBD1 (5 bases). Per the germline V gene, CDR1 is KGHSH and CDR2 is LQKENI. The V and J ends lost 2 bases and 4 bases respectively, with 12 bases between them. This CDR3 comprises 15 residues. CDR3 region: CASSPAIGENQPQHF. CDR3 bases read: TGTGCCAGCTCACCAGCTATAGGGGAAAATCAGCCC.

This clone was seen ten or more times. The CDR3 goes on 3 residues after the read ends, and that part is filled in from the germline J gene. The chain joins TRBV7-8 to TRBJ2-3; possible D gene TRBD1, 5 bases. CDR1 is SGHVS and CDR2 is FQNEAQ in the germline V gene. The CDR3 covers 15 residues. V lost 3 bases to trimming and J lost 8 bases, with 18 bases between them. CDR3 loop: CASSLVSVHQGTQYF. The covered CDR3 bases are TGTGCCAGCAGCTTGGTCAGCGTACATCAGGGTACG.

This clone was seen at least ten times. The CDR3 region is CASSPPGTGGSPLHF. The sequenced part of the CDR3 DNA is TGTGCCAGCAGCCCCCCGGGGACAGGGGGTTCACCC. The J gene is TRBJ1-6, the V gene TRBV7-9, with 11 bases that match TRBD1. The read stops 3 residues short of the end of the CDR3; the missing end is completed from the germline J gene. V shed 5 bases, J shed 9 bases, and the junction held 6 bases outside the gene matches. The CDR3 is made up of 15 amino acids. The germline V gene encodes CDR1 SEHNR and CDR2 FQNEAQ (reference sequence).

This clone was seen repeatedly, ten times or more. Read coverage stops 3 residues before the CDR3 terminus; the germline J gene supplies the remainder. This chain uses TRBV20-1 with TRBJ1-5; D is perhaps TRBD1 (5 bases). The CDR3 contains 15 residues. V lost 2 bases and J lost 6, with 17 bases in between. The V gene's germline CDR1 is DFQATT and CDR2 SNEGSKA (reference sequence). CDR3 DNA, as far as it was read: TGCAGTGCTAGATTAGAGGGAGGGGATGCTCAGCCC. This gives the protein CSARLEGGDAQP. The CDR3, in full, reads CSARLEGGDAQPQHF.

Ten or more counts support this clone. The CDR3 is cut off 3 residues early in the read; its end comes from the germline J gene. The chain uses TRBV6-2 or TRBV6-3 and TRBJ2-7; the D gene is possibly TRBD1 (5 bases). This CDR3 is built from 16 residues. Per the germline V gene, CDR1 is MNHEY and CDR2 is SVGEGT. V lost 3 bases to trimming and J lost 0 bases, with 15 bases between them. The CDR3 bases that were read are TGTGCCAGCAGTTATCGAGACAGCCCCCACTCCTACGAG. It encodes CASSYRDSPHSYE. From start to end, the CDR3 is CASSYRDSPHSYEQYF.

This clone has ten or more counts. The read terminates 3 residues before the CDR3 end, so the remaining end is supplied by the germline J gene. The rearrangement links TRBV7-2 to TRBJ2-3; D may be TRBD1 (5 bases). This CDR3 contains 13 residues. Germline loops: CDR1 SGHTA, CDR2 FQGNSA. Trimming removed 2 bases from V and 4 bases from J, with 7 bases in between. This CDR3 reads CASSLQGPDTQYF. Incomplete CDR3 DNA: TGTGCCAGCAGCTTACAGGGCCCAGATACG.

This clone showed up many times. The read ends 3 residues shy of where the CDR3 ends; the end is completed using the germline J gene. This chain connects TRBV2 to TRBJ2-3; D ambiguous. This CDR3 is 14 amino acids long. Between the trimmed V and J ends, which lost 7 bases and 1 base, there was a span of 12 bases. CDR1 SNHLY and CDR2 FYNNEI come from the germline V gene. The CDR3 bases that were read are TGTGCCAGCAAGAAGGGTAGGGGCACAGATACG. The encoded protein is CASKKGRGTDT. The complete CDR3 protein is CASKKGRGTDTQYF. The full variable domain, with the rest looked up from reference TRBV2 and TRBJ2-3, is EPEVTQTPSHQVTQMGQEVILRCVPISNHLYFYWYRQILGQKVEFLVSFYNNEISEKSEIFDDQFSVERPDGSNFTLKIRSTKLEDSAMYFCASKKGRGTDTQYFGPGTRLTVL.

This clone came up many times. The CDR3 protein is CSVHSGANVLTF. Partial CDR3 DNA: TGCAGTGTTCACTCTGGGGCCAACGTC. The chain employs TRBV20-1 and TRBJ2-6, with unresolved D. The read gets to within 3 residues of the CDR3 end, and the germline J gene fills in the rest. Trimming cost V 7 bases and J 0 bases, with 4 bases left between them. Germline CDR1 reads DFQATT; CDR2 reads SNEGSKA (reference sequence). The CDR3 sequence is 12 residues long.

This clone was counted ten times or more. The read stops 3 residues short of the end of the CDR3; the missing end is completed from the germline J gene. This chain uses TRBV10-1 with TRBJ2-3; a weak D match, TRBD2 (6 bases). The length of the CDR3 is 13 residues. Germline values: CDR1 WNHNN, CDR2 SYGVQD (reference sequence). V was clipped by 3 bases and J by 6 bases, with 10 bases between them. The DNA read from the CDR3 is TGCGCCAGCAGTGAAGGGGAGGTGGATACG. Translation: CASSEGEVDT. The entire CDR3 sequence reads CASSEGEVDTQYF.

This clone was seen at least ten times. The DNA ends 3 residues before the CDR3 does, and the rest of the CDR3 is filled in from the germline J gene. V and J are TRBV19 and TRBJ2-2, with a tentative D call TRBD2 (6 bases). From germline, CDR1 is LNHDA and CDR2 SQIVND (reference sequence). This CDR3 region has 15 residues. V was cut by 7 bases and J by 5 bases, with 17 bases left in between. CDR3 loop: CASTPQIAGTGELFF. The part of the CDR3 DNA that was read is TGTGCCAGTACCCCGCAAATCGCGGGGACCGGGGAG.

This clone occurred many times. One end of the junction is discordant with germline, which a read error may explain. The read ends 3 residues early relative to the CDR3; the germline J gene fills the gap. This chain uses TRBV4-2 with TRBJ1-6, with D unresolved. Germline loops: CDR1 LGHNA, CDR2 YNFKEQ. The CDR3 is 14 residues long. The sequenced CDR3 bases are TGCGCCAGCAGCCAAGATCTATGGAATTCACCC. Encoded protein: CASSQDLWNSP. The complete CDR3 reads CASSQDLWNSPLHF.

This clone has a count of ten or more. The read stops 3 residues short of the end of the CDR3; the missing end is completed from the germline J gene. V usage is TRBV6-1 and J usage is TRBJ2-3; TRBD2 matches at 7 bases. This CDR3 is built from 15 residues. Germline loops: CDR1 MNHNS, CDR2 SASEGT. J was trimmed by 2 bases and V by 1 base; bases with no gene match: 3. The part of the CDR3 DNA that was read is TGTGCCAGCAGTGAAGGGAGCGGGGCCACAGATACG. Amino acids: CASSEGSGATDT. The whole CDR3 sequence reads CASSEGSGATDTQYF.

This clone occurred many times. At one of its ends the junction is not consistent with the germline gene, which may arise from a read error. The sequenced fragment ends 3 residues before the CDR3 boundary, so the rest is inferred from the germline J gene. This chain joins TRBV4-2 and TRBJ1-1; 9 bases align to TRBD1. The germline V gene encodes CDR1 LGHNA and CDR2 YNFKEQ. The CDR3 is 17 residues long. This chain's CDR3 is CASSQDLRTGEGTEAFF. CDR3 DNA, as far as it was read: TGCGCCAGCAGCCAAGATCTCAGGACAGGGGAGGGCACTGAA.

This clone was found many times. Sequencing ends 3 residues short of the CDR3 end; the germline J gene provides the rest. The chain uses TRBV10-3 and TRBJ1-2; tentative D call: TRBD1 (6 bases). Germline V lookup: CDR1 ENHRY, CDR2 SYGVKD. The CDR3 runs 13 residues. Trimming stripped 6 bases from V and 2 bases from J, with 10 bases between. The CDR3 loop reads CAIRGAGNYGYTF. The part of the CDR3 DNA that was read is TGTGCCATCAGGGGGGCCGGGAACTATGGC.

Many counts were recorded for this clone. The DNA ends 3 residues before the CDR3 does, and the rest of the CDR3 is filled in from the germline J gene. This sample also contains other DNA sequences that code for the same CDR3. V gene TRBV20-1 combines with J gene TRBJ1-1; D uncertain. The CDR3 sequence is 13 residues long. From germline, CDR1 is DFQATT and CDR2 SNEGSKA (reference sequence). The germline V and J ends were trimmed by 4 bases and 0 bases, with 9 bases remaining between them. The CDR3 is CSAIYGLNTEAFF. The part of the CDR3 DNA that was read is TGCAGTGCTATTTACGGGTTGAACACTGAA.